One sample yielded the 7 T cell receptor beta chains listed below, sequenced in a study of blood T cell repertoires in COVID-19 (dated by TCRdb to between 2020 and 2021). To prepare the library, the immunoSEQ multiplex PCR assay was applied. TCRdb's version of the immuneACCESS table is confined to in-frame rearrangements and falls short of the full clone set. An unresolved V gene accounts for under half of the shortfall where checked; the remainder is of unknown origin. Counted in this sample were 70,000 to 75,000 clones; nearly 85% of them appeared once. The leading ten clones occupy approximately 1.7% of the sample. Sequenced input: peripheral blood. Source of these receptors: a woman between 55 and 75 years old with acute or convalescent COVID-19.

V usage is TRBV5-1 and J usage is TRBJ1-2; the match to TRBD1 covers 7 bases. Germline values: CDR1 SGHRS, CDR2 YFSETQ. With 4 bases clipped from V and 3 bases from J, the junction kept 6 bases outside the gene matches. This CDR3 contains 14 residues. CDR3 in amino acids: CASSPTGTDYGYTF. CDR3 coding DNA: TGCGCCAGCAGCCCGACCGGGACAGACTATGGCTACACCTTC.

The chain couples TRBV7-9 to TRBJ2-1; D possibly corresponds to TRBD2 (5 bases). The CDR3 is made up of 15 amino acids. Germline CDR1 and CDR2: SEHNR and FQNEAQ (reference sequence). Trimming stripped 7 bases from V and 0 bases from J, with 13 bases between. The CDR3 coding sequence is TGTGCCAGCAATCGAGGAGGTAGCTCCTACAATGAGCAGTTCTTC. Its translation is CASNRGGSSYNEQFF.

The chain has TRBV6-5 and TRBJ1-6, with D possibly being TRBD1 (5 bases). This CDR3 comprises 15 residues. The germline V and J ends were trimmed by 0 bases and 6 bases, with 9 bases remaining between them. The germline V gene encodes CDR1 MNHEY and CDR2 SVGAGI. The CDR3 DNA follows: TGTGCCAGCAGTTACTCGATACAGGCTAATTCACCCCTCCACTTT. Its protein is CASSYSIQANSPLHF.

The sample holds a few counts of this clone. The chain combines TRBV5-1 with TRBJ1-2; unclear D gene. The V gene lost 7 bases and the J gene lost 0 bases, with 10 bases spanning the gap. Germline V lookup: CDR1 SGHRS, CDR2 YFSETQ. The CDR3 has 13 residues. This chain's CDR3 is CASGMGPNYGYTF. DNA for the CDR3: TGCGCCAGCGGAATGGGCCCTAACTATGGCTACACCTTC.

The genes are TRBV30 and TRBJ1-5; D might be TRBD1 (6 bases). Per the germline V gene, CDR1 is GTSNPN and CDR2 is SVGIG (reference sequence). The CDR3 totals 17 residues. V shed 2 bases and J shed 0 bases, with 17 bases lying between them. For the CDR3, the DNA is TGTGCCTGGAGTCCTAGAACCGGGACAATTAGCAATCAGCCCCAGCATTTT. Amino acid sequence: CAWSPRTGTISNQPQHF.

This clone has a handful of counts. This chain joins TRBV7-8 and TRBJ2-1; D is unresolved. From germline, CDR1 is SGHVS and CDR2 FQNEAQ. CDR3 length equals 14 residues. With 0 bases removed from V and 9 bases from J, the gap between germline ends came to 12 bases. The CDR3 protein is CASSLAPSVGEQFF. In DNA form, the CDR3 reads TGTGCCAGCAGCTTAGCGCCCAGCGTGGGTGAGCAGTTCTTC.

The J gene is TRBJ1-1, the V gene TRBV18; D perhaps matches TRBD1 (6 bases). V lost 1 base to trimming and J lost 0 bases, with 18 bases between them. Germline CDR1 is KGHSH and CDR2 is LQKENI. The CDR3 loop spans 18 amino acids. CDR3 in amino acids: CASSPHPGRGMLNTEAFF. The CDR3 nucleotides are TGTGCCAGCTCACCACACCCTGGGAGGGGGATGTTGAACACTGAAGCTTTCTTT.